The sequence of this TCR beta chain was determined in a study of T cells in localized non-small cell lung cancer. A note on this clone: What it binds is unknown.

Libraries were prepared by immunoSEQ multiplex PCR; TCRdb keeps only in-frame clonotypes and omits some of them. This sample has approximately 31,000 clones, with about four fifths found just once. CDR1 is LGHNA, CDR2 YSLEER, per germline. Trimming stripped 0 bases from V and 9 bases from J, with 12 bases between. The CDR3 sequence is 14 residues long. Study-level findings and limits: Tumor samples were not multi-region, leaving intratumor heterogeneity unexcluded. A higher density of T cells in blood coincided with extended overall survival. Of the top 100 tumor clones, median roughly 60 were in adjacent lung, about 30 among its top 100. Tumor trailed uninvolved adjacent lung in T cell clonality, which peaked there.

This TCR was recovered from a male donor aged 60 or over with stage II squamous cell lung carcinoma. This sample comprised peripheral blood, obtained before any cancer treatment. The genes are TRBV4-3 and TRBJ2-1; either TRBD1 or TRBD2 may supply D (5 bases each). The CDR3 sequence is CASSQDRAGSEQFF. The CDR3 nucleotides read TGCGCCAGCAGCCAAGATAGAGCAGGGAGTGAGCAGTTCTTC.